This T cell receptor (beta chain) came from a study of blood T cell repertoires in COVID-19. As for the study in general: Acute and convalescent COVID-19 specimens originated in the United States, Italy and Spain. Nucleic acid was either cDNA or gDNA, and it came from T cells, B-cell-depleted T cells, or PBMCs.

This clone occurred once. In the source study's methods: Using reference gene primer amplification, nucleated cell counts were estimated. TCRdb's copy holds only in-frame clones and misses some; the assay was immunoSEQ multiplex PCR. Clonal size and the V and J genes are those of that table, whereas D and trimming came from the DNA. The table has 160,000 or so clones, roughly 86% seen once. The CDR3 has 16 amino acids. In germline, CDR1 is SGHRS, CDR2 YFSETQ. The junction had 1 base not matched to a gene; V was cut back by 0 bases and J by 4 bases. Material for sequencing was peripheral blood. The rearrangement links TRBV5-1 to TRBJ2-1; 13 nucleotides agree with TRBD2. The origin of this receptor is a woman in her fifties or sixties who had recovered from COVID-19. CDR3: CASSLATSGGYNEQFF. The DNA for the CDR3 is TGCGCCAGCAGCTTGGCGACTAGCGGGGGGTACAATGAGCAGTTCTTC.